This T cell receptor beta chain was sequenced during a study of patients and donors after allogeneic stem cell transplantation. TCRdb passed the RT-PCR reads through MiXCR, listing each CDR3 protein once. The profile shows about a million distinct CDR3 sequences, around 17% of them singletons. The germline V gene has CDR1 SEHNR and CDR2 FQNEAQ (reference sequence). This CDR3 spans 13 amino acids. V lost 3 bases, J lost 5 bases, and 10 bases lay in between. In this sample, this clonotype turned up a few times. Sequencing input: blood, either unsorted or a sorted T cell fraction (not recorded which). The rearrangement uses TRBV7-9 and TRBJ1-1; D unresolved. This sequence originates from a human donor who was either an allogeneic HSCT recipient or a stem cell or donor lymphocyte infusion donor (not recorded which). It is not recorded whose cells these are; they may come from a transplant donor. The CDR3 loop reads CASSFPGLTEAFF. The CDR3 region has the DNA TGTGCCAGCAGCTTTCCGGGGTTAACTGAAGCTTTCTTT.